Below, 7 T cell receptor beta chains from the same sample are listed, as sequenced in a study of control samples from healthy donors and cancer patients. Libraries were prepared by immunoSEQ multiplex PCR; TCRdb keeps only in-frame clonotypes and omits some of them. Of around 120,000 clones in the sample, 75% to 90% were seen once. Specimen: PBMCs. These receptors were taken from a woman aged 45-59 years with colorectal cancer.

The CDR3 DNA reads TGTGCCATCAGTGGGGCTGAACAGGGACTGAGCTATGGCTACACCTTC. Its protein is CAISGAEQGLSYGYTF. The J gene is TRBJ1-2, the V gene TRBV10-3, with D possibly matching TRBD1 (6 bases). Germline CDR1 is ENHRY and CDR2 is SYGVKD. The CDR3 covers 16 residues. The V end lost 4 bases, the J end lost 4 bases, and 19 bases lay between the germline ends.

The V call is TRBV7-3, the J call TRBJ1-1; D uncertain. The CDR3 loop spans 14 amino acids. With 5 bases removed from V and 0 bases from J, the gap between germline ends came to 10 bases. The germline CDR1 and CDR2 sequences are SGHTA and FQGTGA. CDR3 in amino acids: CASSLDGMNTEAFF. The CDR3 nucleotides are TGTGCCAGCAGCCTAGACGGGATGAACACTGAAGCTTTCTTT.

This clone was observed a few times. The rearrangement uses TRBV12-3 or TRBV12-4 and TRBJ1-2; weak D call: TRBD1 (5 bases). The CDR3 runs 12 residues. Trimming stripped 7 bases from V and 9 bases from J, with 15 bases between. CDR3 DNA: TGTGCCAGCACCCGAGCTGGGGGACGCTACACCTTC. This encodes CASTRAGGRYTF.

The V call is TRBV18, the J call TRBJ1-3; the D is unclear. The CDR3 is made up of 15 amino acids. The germline V gene encodes CDR1 KGHSH and CDR2 LQKENI. Trimming cost V 4 bases and J 0 bases, with 10 bases left between them. CDR3 coding DNA: TGTGCCAGCTCACAGCAGGATAACTCTGGAAACACCATATATTTT. This translates into CASSQQDNSGNTIYF.

The chain is built from TRBV19 and TRBJ1-2, with 9 bases aligning to TRBD1. The CDR3 is made up of 14 amino acids. From germline, CDR1 is LNHDA and CDR2 SQIVND (reference sequence). The junction had 7 bases not matched to a gene; V was cut back by 6 bases and J by 5 bases. The chain's CDR3 is CASRPGTGPYGYTF. The CDR3 coding sequence is TGTGCCAGTAGGCCCGGGACAGGGCCTTATGGCTACACCTTC.

The chain links TRBV5-1 to TRBJ1-1; 9 bases are shared with TRBD1. V shed 3 bases, J shed 7 bases, and the junction held 13 bases outside the gene matches. Germline CDR1 reads SGHRS; CDR2 reads YFSETQ. This CDR3 is 16 amino acids long. CDR3 bases: TGCGCCAGCAGCTCGTGGGACCGGGACAGGGTGGATGAAGCTTTCTTT. As protein: CASSSWDRDRVDEAFF.

V gene TRBV30 combines with J gene TRBJ1-1; no definite D call. The CDR3 is 13 amino acids. Trimming removed 2 bases at V and 4 bases at J, with 11 bases between. Germline lookup yields CDR1 GTSNPN and CDR2 SVGIG (reference sequence). CDR3 coding DNA: TGTGCCTGGAGTCCGAGGAAGGGCACTGAAGCTTTCTTT. Translation gives CAWSPRKGTEAFF.